What follows are 3 T cell receptor beta chains derived from one specimen sequenced in a study of T cells after somatic rescue of genetic block. Sequenced by immunoSEQ multiplex PCR; TCRdb stores in-frame clones only, minus some. Found here are tens of thousands of clones, 90% of them singletons; the top ten hold 1.6%. The sequenced material came from peripheral blood mononuclear cells (PBMCs). All receptors come from a woman younger than 30.

This chain uses TRBV7-9 with TRBJ2-2; D perhaps matches TRBD1 (5 bases). The ends were cut back, 1 base at V and 8 bases at J, with 11 bases in the middle. Per the germline V gene, CDR1 is SEHNR and CDR2 is FQNEAQ (reference sequence). The CDR3 covers 14 residues. The CDR3 DNA sequence: TGTGCCAGCAGCTTAGGGACACTCACTGGGGAGCTGTTTTTT. Translation: CASSLGTLTGELFF.

This sequence joins TRBV19 and TRBJ2-1, with 8 bases aligning to TRBD2. Germline V gene sequence: CDR1 LNHDA, CDR2 SQIVND (reference sequence). V dropped 3 bases and J dropped 2; count of bases not matched to a gene: 9. The CDR3 covers 17 residues. The DNA for the CDR3 is TGTGCCAGTAGTATTTTTCCCGGTAGCGGGACCTACAATGAGCAGTTCTTC. Protein sequence: CASSIFPGSGTYNEQFF.

This clone was counted once. V gene TRBV28 combines with J gene TRBJ1-2; D possibly corresponds to TRBD1 (5 bases). V lost 6 bases and J lost 8, with 16 bases in between. The germline V gene encodes CDR1 MDHEN and CDR2 SYDVKM. CDR3 size: 13 residues. The CDR3 DNA reads TGTGCCAGCAGCTGGGGAGGGGCTTGGGGCTACACCTTC. Its protein product is CASSWGGAWGYTF.